This T cell receptor beta chain was captured by sequencing in a study of cytomegalovirus exposure and HLA in healthy donors. Points from the study as a whole: A later examination showed that TCR association rates differed by HLA locus, with DRB1 most and HLA-C fewest.

For this clone: Its antigen is not known.

PCR amplification relied on 60 Vbeta primers (plus 13 Jbeta primers). Measured with immunoSEQ multiplex PCR; TCRdb has only the in-frame clones, and not every one. Seen here are about 150,000 clones, over 75% observed once, and the top ten hold 0.4% to 0.55%. Looked up from germline, CDR1 is SGHRS and CDR2 is YFSETQ. This CDR3 comprises 12 residues. V lost 0 bases to trimming and J lost 8 bases, with 6 bases between them. The sequence derives from a woman aged 40 to 50 in good health and CMV-seronegative. The sample comprised PBMCs. The V call is TRBV5-1, the J call TRBJ2-1; D remains ambiguous. The CDR3 here is CASSLALDEQFF. In DNA, the CDR3 is TGCGCCAGCAGCTTGGCCCTTGATGAGCAGTTCTTC. The entire variable domain, with the rest obtained from reference TRBV5-1 and TRBJ2-1, is as follows: KAGVTQTPRYLIKTRGQQVTLSCSPISGHRSVSWYQQTPGQGLQFLFEYFSETQRNKGNFPGRFSGRQFSNSRSEMNVSTLELGDSALYLCASSLALDEQFFGPGTRLTVL.